The 12 T cell receptor beta chains below come from one sample, sequenced in a study of T cells in Graves' hyperthyroidism and ophthalmopathy. Researchers took RNA transcripts and amplified the TCR beta CDR3 regions from them. With the HTBI primer set, the TCR CDR3 went through a first round of RT-PCR. MiXCR, run by TCRdb on the multiplex PCR reads, gives a single entry per CDR3 protein. The sample includes a few hundred thousand distinct CDR3 sequences, about 15% of them seen just once. Input material: blood. These TCRs come from a woman in her 30s with Graves' hyperthyroidism.

This clonotype was picked up many times. The chain couples TRBV6-1 to TRBJ2-7; D is ambiguous. The CDR3 extends over 16 amino acids. The V gene lost 3 bases and the J gene lost 2 bases, with 17 bases spanning the gap. Germline assignment: CDR1 MNHNS and CDR2 SASEGT. The CDR3 region has the DNA TGTGCCAGCAGTGATAGGGCAGGTAACGCCGCCTACGAGCAGTACTTC. Translation gives CASSDRAGNAAYEQYF.

This clonotype was found a few times. The chain uses TRBV10-1 and TRBJ2-5; D unclear. V gave up 1 base and J gave up 5 bases, with 14 bases separating them. CDR1 and CDR2 (germline): WNHNN, SYGVQD (reference sequence). This CDR3 contains 15 residues. CDR3 sequence reads: CASSELASRAETQYF. In DNA, the CDR3 is TGCGCCAGCAGTGAGTTGGCGAGCCGAGCGGAGACCCAGTACTTC.

The V gene is TRBV29-1, the J gene TRBJ2-1; maybe TRBD1 (5 bases). Trimming shortened V by 4 bases and J by 10 bases, and 11 bases separated the two germline ends. The CDR3 runs to 11 residues. CDR1 is SQVTM, CDR2 ANQGSEA, per germline. Written as DNA, the CDR3 is TGCAGCGTTGGGTGGGGCGTCGAGCAGTTCTTC. Protein: CSVGWGVEQFF.

The chain recombines TRBV10-3 with TRBJ2-3; D perhaps matches TRBD2 (6 bases). Trimming took 4 bases from V and 0 from J, leaving 8 bases between them. The germline gives CDR1 ENHRY, CDR2 SYGVKD. The CDR3 loop spans 14 amino acids. For the CDR3, the DNA is TGTGCCATCAGTGTGGGGACTAGCACAGATACGCAGTATTTT. Its translation: CAISVGTSTDTQYF.

This clonotype was observed at least ten times. The V gene is TRBV11-2, the J gene TRBJ2-4; either TRBD1 or TRBD2 may fit D (5 bases each). This CDR3 has 14 residues. CDR1 and CDR2 from the germline V gene are SGHAT and FQNNGV. The germline V and J ends were trimmed by 3 bases and 0 bases, with 6 bases remaining between them. CDR3 DNA: TGTGCCAGCAGCTTGGGACGAGCCAAAAACATTCAGTACTTC. Encoded protein: CASSLGRAKNIQYF.

This clonotype was seen repeatedly, ten times or more. CDR3 bases: TGTGCCACCGGGGGGGGGACCGGGGAGCTGTTTTTT. Translating gives CATGGGTGELFF. V usage is TRBV2 and J usage is TRBJ2-2, with 8 nucleotides matching TRBD2. The CDR3 consists of 12 residues. Germline CDR1 is SNHLY and CDR2 is FYNNEI. J gave up 5 bases and V 10 bases, and 3 bases lay outside the gene matches.

The V gene is TRBV12-3 or TRBV12-4, the J gene TRBJ2-3; 11 positions match TRBD2. V shed 5 bases and J 2 bases; nucleotides not matched to a gene: 6. The CDR3 is 16 amino acids. CDR3 region: CASSLTGLAVTDTQYF. The CDR3, as DNA: TGTGCCAGCAGTCTAACGGGACTAGCGGTCACAGATACGCAGTATTTT.

This clonotype turned up a few times. This chain links TRBV18 with TRBJ2-5, with a weak D call TRBD1 (5 bases). V was shortened by 1 base and J by 1 base, with 13 bases between the two germline ends. The CDR3 runs 16 residues. CDR1 is KGHSH and CDR2 is LQKENI in the germline V gene. CDR3 in amino acids: CASSPLVRESQETQYF. The CDR3 DNA sequence: TGTGCCAGCTCACCACTGGTCAGGGAAAGCCAAGAGACCCAGTACTTC.

The V call is TRBV28, the J call TRBJ2-1; 14 nucleotides align to TRBD2. Germline V gives CDR1 MDHEN, CDR2 SYDVKM. There are 16 residues in the CDR3. V was clipped by 8 bases and J by 5 bases; unmatched bases: 8. This CDR3 reads CASETSGRAYHNEQFF. CDR3 coding DNA: TGTGCCAGCGAGACTAGCGGGAGGGCCTATCACAATGAGCAGTTCTTC.

The CDR3 region has the DNA TGTGCCAGCAGCTTGGGGCTAGCGGGTGCTACTTACAATGAGCAGTACTTC. Its translation: CASSLGLAGATYNEQYF. This chain links TRBV5-4 with TRBJ2-1, with TRBD2 matching 8 bases. With the DNA end fitting TRBJ2-7 better, the J assignment may be wrong. This CDR3 is 17 amino acids long. Per the germline V gene, CDR1 is SGHNT and CDR2 is YYREEE (reference sequence).

The genes are TRBV11-2 and TRBJ2-7; TRBD2 aligns across 11 bases. The CDR3 is 16 residues long. CDR1 is SGHAT and CDR2 is FQNNGV in the germline V gene. The ends lost 1 base at V and 2 bases at J; junction bases unmatched: 4. The CDR3 region is CASSLGPLAGAYEQYF. CDR3 nucleotides: TGTGCCAGCAGCTTAGGCCCACTAGCGGGAGCCTACGAGCAGTACTTC. Filled out from reference TRBV11-2 and TRBJ2-7, the complete variable domain reads EAGVAQSPRYKIIEKRQSVAFWCNPISGHATLYWYQQILGQGPKLLIQFQNNGVVDDSQLPKDRFSAERLKGVDSTLKIQPAKLEDSAVYLCASSLGPLAGAYEQYFGPGTRLTVT.

This clonotype came up many times. The V and J genes are TRBV2 and TRBJ1-2; maybe TRBD1 (6 bases). CDR1 SNHLY and CDR2 FYNNEI come from the germline V gene. V gave up 4 bases and J gave up 4 bases, with 16 bases separating them. The CDR3 contains 15 residues. The CDR3 DNA follows: TGTGCCAGCAGTGCCCTAAAAGACAGGAGCTATGGCTACACCTTC. It yields the protein CASSALKDRSYGYTF.